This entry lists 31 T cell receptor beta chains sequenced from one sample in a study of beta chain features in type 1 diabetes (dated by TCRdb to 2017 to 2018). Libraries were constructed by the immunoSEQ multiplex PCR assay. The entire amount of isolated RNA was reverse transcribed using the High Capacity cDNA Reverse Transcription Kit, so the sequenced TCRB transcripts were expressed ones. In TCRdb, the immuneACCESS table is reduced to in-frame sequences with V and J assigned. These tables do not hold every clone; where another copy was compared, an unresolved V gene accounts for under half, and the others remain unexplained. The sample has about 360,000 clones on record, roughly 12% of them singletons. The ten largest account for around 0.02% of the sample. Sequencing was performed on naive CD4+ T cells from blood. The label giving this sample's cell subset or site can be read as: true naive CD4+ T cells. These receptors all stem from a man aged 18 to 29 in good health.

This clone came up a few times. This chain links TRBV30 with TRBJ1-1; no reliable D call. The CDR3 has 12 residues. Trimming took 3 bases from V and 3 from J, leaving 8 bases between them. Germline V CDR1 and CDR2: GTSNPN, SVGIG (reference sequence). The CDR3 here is CAWRAGDTEAFF. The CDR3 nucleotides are TGTGCCTGGAGAGCCGGAGACACTGAAGCTTTCTTT.

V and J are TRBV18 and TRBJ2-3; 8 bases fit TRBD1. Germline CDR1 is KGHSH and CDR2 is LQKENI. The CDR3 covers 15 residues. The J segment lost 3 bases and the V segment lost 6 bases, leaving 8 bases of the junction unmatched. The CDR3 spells CASSFQGAGTDTQYF. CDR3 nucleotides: TGTGCCAGCTCGTTCCAGGGGGCTGGGACAGATACGCAGTATTTT.

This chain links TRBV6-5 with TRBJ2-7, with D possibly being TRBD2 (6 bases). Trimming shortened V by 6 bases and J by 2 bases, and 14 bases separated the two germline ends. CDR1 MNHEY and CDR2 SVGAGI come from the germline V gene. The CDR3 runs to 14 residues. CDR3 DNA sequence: TGTGCCAGCAGCAAGGGACTTGGGGCCTACGAGCAGTACTTC. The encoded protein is CASSKGLGAYEQYF.

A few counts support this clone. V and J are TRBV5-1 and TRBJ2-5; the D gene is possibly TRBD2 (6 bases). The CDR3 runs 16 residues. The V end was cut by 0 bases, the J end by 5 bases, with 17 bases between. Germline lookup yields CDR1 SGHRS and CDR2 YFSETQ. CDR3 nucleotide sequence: TGCGCCAGCAGCTTGGACTACGGGGGAATCCGCGAGACCCAGTACTTC. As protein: CASSLDYGGIRETQYF.

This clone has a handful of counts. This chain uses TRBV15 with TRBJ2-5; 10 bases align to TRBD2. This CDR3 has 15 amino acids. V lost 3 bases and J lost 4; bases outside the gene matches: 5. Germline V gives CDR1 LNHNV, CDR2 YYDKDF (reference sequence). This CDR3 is CATSRVAGGTETQYF. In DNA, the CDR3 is TGTGCCACCAGCAGGGTAGCGGGAGGTACAGAGACCCAGTACTTC. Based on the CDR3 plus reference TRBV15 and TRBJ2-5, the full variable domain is DAMVIQNPRYQVTQFGKPVTLSCSQTLNHNVMYWYQQKSSQAPKLLFHYYDKDFNNEADTPDNFQSRRPNTSFCFLDIRSPGLGDTAMYLCATSRVAGGTETQYFGPGTRLLVL.

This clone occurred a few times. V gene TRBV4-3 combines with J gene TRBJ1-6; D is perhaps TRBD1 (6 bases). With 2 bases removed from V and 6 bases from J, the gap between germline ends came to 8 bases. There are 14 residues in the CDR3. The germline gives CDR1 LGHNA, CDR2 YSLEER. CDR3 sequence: CASSQWTANSPLHF. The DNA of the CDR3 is TGCGCCAGCAGCCAATGGACAGCTAATTCACCCCTCCACTTT.

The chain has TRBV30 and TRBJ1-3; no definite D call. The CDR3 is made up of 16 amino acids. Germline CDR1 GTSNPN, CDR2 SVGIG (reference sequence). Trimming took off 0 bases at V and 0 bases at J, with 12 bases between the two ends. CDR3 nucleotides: TGTGCCTGGAGTGTACTAGGTGTGCTCTCTGGAAACACCATATATTTT. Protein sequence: CAWSVLGVLSGNTIYF.

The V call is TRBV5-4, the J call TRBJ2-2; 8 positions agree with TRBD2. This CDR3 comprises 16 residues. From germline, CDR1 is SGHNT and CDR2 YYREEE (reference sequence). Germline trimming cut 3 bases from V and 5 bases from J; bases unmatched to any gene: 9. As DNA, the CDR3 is TGTGCCAGCAGCTGGGCCGTTGCGGGGGGAACCGGGGAGCTGTTTTTT. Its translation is CASSWAVAGGTGELFF.

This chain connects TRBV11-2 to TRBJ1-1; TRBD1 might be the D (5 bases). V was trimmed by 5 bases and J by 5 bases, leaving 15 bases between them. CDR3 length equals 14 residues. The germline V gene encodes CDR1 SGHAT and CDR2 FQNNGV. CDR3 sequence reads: CASSPIRGSTEAFF. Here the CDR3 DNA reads TGTGCCAGCAGCCCCATTCGGGGGAGTACTGAAGCTTTCTTT.

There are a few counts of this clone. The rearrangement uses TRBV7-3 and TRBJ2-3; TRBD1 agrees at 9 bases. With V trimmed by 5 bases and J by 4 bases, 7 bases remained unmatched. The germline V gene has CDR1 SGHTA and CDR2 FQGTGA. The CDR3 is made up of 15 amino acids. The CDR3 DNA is TGTGCCAGCAGCCCCCATAGGGACAGGGCAGATACGCAGTATTTT. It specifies CASSPHRDRADTQYF.

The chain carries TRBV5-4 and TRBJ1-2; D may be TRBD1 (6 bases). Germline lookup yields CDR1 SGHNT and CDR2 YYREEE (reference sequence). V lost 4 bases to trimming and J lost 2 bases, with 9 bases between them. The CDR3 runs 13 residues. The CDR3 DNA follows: TGTGCCAGCAGCAGGACAGCCAACTATGGCTACACCTTC. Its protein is CASSRTANYGYTF.

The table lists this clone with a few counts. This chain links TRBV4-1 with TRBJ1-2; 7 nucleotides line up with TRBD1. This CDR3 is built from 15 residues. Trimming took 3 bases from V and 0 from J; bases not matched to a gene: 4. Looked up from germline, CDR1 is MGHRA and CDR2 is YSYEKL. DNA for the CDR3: TGCGCCAGCAGCCAGGGGACAGCCACTAACTATGGCTACACCTTC. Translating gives CASSQGTATNYGYTF.

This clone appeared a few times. The CDR3 DNA reads TGTGCCTGGAGTAACCAGGAAGCCTACGAGCAGTACTTC. It translates to CAWSNQEAYEQYF. This chain uses TRBV30 with TRBJ2-7; no reliable D call. Germline CDR1 reads GTSNPN; CDR2 reads SVGIG (reference sequence). This CDR3 spans 13 amino acids. V shed 2 bases and J shed 2 bases, with 10 bases lying between them.

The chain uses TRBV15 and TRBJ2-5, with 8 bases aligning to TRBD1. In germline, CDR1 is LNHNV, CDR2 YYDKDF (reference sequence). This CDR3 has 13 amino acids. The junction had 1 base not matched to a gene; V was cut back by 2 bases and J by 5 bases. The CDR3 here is CATSRRQGETQYF. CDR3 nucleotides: TGTGCCACCAGCAGAAGACAGGGGGAGACCCAGTACTTC.

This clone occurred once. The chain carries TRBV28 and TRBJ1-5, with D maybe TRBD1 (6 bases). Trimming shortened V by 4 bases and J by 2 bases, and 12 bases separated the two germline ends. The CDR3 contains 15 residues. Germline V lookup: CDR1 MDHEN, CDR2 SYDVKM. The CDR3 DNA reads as TGTGCCAGCAGTTCTTCAGGGGTCGGCAATCAGCCCCAGCATTTT. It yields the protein CASSSSGVGNQPQHF. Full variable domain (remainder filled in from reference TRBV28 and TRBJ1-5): DVKVTQSSRYLVKRTGEKVFLECVQDMDHENMFWYRQDPGLGLRLIYFSYDVKMKEKGDIPEGYSVSREKKERFSLILESASTNQTSMYLCASSSSGVGNQPQHFGDGTRLSIL.

Here the CDR3 reads CSVGGVAYEQYF. CDR3 nucleotides: TGCAGCGTGGGCGGGGTGGCCTACGAGCAGTACTTC. The chain is built from TRBV29-1 and TRBJ2-5; the D gene is possibly TRBD2 (6 bases). The J call may not be correct, given that the DNA end is closer to TRBJ2-7. Germline lookup yields CDR1 SQVTM and CDR2 ANQGSEA. The CDR3 sequence is 12 residues long.

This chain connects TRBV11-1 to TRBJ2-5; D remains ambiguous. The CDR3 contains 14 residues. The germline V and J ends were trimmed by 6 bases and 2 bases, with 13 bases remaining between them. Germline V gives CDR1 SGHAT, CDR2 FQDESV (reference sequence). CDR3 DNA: TGTGCCAGCAGTCCGTTTGTGAGTCAAGAGACCCAGTACTTC. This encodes CASSPFVSQETQYF.

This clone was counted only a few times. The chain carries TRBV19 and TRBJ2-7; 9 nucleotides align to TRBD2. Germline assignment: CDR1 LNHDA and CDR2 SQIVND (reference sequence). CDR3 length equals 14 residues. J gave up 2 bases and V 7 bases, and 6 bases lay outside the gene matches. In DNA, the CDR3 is TGTGCCAGTATGCCGACTAGCGGCCCCTACGAGCAGTACTTC. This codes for CASMPTSGPYEQYF. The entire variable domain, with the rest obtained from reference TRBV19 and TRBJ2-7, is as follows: DGGITQSPKYLFRKEGQNVTLSCEQNLNHDAMYWYRQDPGQGLRLIYYSQIVNDFQKGDIAEGYSVSREKKESFPLTVTSAQKNPTAFYLCASMPTSGPYEQYFGPGTRLTVT.

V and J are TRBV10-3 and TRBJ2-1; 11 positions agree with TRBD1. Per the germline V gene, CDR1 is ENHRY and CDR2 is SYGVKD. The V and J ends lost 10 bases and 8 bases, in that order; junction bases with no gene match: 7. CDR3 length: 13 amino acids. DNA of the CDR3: TGTGCCAGCCGGACAGGGGGCTGGGATGAGCAGTTCTTC. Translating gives CASRTGGWDEQFF.

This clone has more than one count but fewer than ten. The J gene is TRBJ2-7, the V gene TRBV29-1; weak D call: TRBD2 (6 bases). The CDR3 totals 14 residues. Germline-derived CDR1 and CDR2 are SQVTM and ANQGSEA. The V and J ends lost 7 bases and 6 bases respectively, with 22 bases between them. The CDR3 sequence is CSGAVTGGGREQYF. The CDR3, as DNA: TGCAGCGGCGCAGTAACCGGGGGTGGACGCGAGCAGTACTTC.

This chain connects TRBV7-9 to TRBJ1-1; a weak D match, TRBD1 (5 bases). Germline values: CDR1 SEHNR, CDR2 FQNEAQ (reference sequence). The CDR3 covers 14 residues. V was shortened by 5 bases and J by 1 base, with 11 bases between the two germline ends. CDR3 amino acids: CASSTDSQNTEAFF. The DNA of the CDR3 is TGTGCCAGCAGCACCGACAGTCAGAACACTGAAGCTTTCTTT.

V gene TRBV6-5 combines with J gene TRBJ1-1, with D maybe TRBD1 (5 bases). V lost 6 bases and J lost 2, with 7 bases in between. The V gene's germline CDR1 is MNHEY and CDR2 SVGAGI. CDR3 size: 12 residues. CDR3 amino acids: CASRGGNTEAFF. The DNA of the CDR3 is TGTGCCAGCAGGGGGGGAAACACTGAAGCTTTCTTT.

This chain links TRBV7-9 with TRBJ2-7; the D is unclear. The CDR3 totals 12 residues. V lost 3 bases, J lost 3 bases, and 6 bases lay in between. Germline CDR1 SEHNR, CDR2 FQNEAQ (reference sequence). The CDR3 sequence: CASSLSVYEQYF. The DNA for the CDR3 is TGTGCCAGCAGCTTGTCCGTCTACGAGCAGTACTTC.

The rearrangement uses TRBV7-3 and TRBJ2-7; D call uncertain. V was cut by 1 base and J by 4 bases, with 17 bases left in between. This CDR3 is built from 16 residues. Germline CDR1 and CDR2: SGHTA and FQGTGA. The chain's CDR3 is CASSLIGGNGVYEQYF. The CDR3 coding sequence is TGTGCCAGCAGCTTAATCGGCGGCAATGGCGTTTACGAGCAGTACTTC.

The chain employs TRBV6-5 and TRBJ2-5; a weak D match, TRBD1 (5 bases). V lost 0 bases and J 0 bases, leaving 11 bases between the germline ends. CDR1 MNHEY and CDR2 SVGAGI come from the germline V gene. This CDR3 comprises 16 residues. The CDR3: CASSYSPSGNQETQYF. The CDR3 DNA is TGTGCCAGCAGTTACTCCCCGTCAGGGAACCAAGAGACCCAGTACTTC.

The DNA for the CDR3 is TGTGCCAGCAGCTTAGGGGGGACTACGCTGGACAATGAGCAGTTCTTC. It is translated as CASSLGGTTLDNEQFF. The chain combines TRBV7-9 with TRBJ2-1; 7 bases are shared with TRBD2. CDR3 length: 16 amino acids. After removal of 1 base from V and 5 bases from J, the junction contained 8 bases not matched to a gene. Germline V lookup: CDR1 SEHNR, CDR2 FQNEAQ (reference sequence).

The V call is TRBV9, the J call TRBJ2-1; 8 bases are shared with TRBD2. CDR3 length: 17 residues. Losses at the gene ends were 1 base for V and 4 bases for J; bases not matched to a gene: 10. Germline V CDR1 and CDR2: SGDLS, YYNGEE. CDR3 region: CASSVSPGLAGYNEQFF. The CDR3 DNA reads TGTGCCAGCAGCGTAAGCCCGGGGCTAGCGGGTTACAATGAGCAGTTCTTC.

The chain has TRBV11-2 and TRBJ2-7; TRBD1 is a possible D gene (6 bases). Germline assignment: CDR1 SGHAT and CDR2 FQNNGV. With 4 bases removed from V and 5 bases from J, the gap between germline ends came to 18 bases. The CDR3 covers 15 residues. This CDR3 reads CASSSLRQDPHEQYF. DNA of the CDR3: TGTGCCAGCAGCTCGCTAAGACAGGACCCACACGAGCAGTACTTC.

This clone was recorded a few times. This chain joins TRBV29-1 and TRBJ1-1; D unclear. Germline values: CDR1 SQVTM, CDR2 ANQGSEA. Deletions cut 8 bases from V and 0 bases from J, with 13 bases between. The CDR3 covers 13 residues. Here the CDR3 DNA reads TGCAGCACACAGACACTCATGAACACTGAAGCTTTCTTT. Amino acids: CSTQTLMNTEAFF.

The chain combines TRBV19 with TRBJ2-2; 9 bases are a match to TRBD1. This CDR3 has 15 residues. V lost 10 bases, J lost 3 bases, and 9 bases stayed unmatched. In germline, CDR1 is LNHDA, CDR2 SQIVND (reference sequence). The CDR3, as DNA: TGTGCCACCACAACCAGGGACAGGGACACCGGGGAGCTGTTTTTT. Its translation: CATTTRDRDTGELFF.

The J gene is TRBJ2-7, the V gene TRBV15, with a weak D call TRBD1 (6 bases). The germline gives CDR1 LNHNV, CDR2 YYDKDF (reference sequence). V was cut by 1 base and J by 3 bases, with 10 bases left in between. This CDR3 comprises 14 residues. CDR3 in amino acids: CATSRGTALYEQYF. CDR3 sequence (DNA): TGTGCCACCAGCAGAGGGACAGCCCTCTACGAGCAGTACTTC. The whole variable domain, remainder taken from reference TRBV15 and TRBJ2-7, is DAMVIQNPRYQVTQFGKPVTLSCSQTLNHNVMYWYQQKSSQAPKLLFHYYDKDFNNEADTPDNFQSRRPNTSFCFLDIRSPGLGDTAMYLCATSRGTALYEQYFGPGTRLTVT.